This T cell receptor (beta chain) stems from a study of identical twins. TCRdb reprocessed the 5' RACE reads with MiXCR, giving one entry per CDR3 protein. The data contain 350,000 to 450,000 distinct CDR3 sequences, less than 20% of them singletons. Germline V gene data show CDR1 as GTSNPN and CDR2 as SVGIG (reference sequence). V lost 4 bases, J lost 2 bases, and 4 bases stayed unmatched. The CDR3 extends over 14 amino acids. The sequencing sample was made of naive T cells sorted from blood. This TCR was recovered from a man aged 50 to 60 in good health. The chain recombines TRBV30 with TRBJ2-2, with 7 bases lining up with TRBD1. The CDR3 spells CAWKQGSNTGELFF. For the CDR3, the DNA is TGTGCCTGGAAACAGGGGAGCAACACCGGGGAGCTGTTTTTT.